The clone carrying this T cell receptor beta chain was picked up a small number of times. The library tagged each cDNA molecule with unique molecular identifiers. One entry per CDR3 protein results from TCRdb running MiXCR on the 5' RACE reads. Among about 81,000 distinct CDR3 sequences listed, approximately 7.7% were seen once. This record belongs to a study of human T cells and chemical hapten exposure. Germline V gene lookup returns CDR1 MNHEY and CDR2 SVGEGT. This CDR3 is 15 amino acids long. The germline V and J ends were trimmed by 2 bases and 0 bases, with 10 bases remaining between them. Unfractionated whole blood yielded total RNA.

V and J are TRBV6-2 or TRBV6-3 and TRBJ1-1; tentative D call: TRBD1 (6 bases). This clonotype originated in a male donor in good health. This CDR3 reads CASSYAGQLNTEAFF. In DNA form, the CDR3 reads TGTGCCAGCAGTTACGCCGGACAGTTGAACACTGAAGCTTTCTTT.